This record concerns one TCR beta chain sequence. Antigen specificity is unknown. The source of the sample is a study of response to subunit inactivated influenza vaccine. Notes on the study in general: Authors suggested few new T cells are recruited by each seasonal influenza vaccination.

The CDR3 sequence is 15 residues long. CDR1 SEHNR and CDR2 FQNEAQ come from the germline V gene (reference sequence). Trimming stripped 5 bases from V and 2 bases from J, with 14 bases between. In TCRdb, the RT-PCR reads were re-called with MiXCR into one record per CDR3 protein. Of approximately 480,000 distinct CDR3 sequences listed, 11% are singletons. Sequences were derived from PBMCs from blood, sampled 35 to 45 days after vaccination. The V and J genes are TRBV7-9 and TRBJ2-3, with D perhaps being TRBD1 or TRBD2 (5 bases each). The TCR sequence derives from a man aged 50 or older who received an inactivated influenza vaccine. The CDR3, as DNA: TGTGCCAGCAGCCGTTTCGGGACCCACACAGATACGCAGTATTTT. Its protein product is CASSRFGTHTDTQYF. The variable domain in full, completed from reference TRBV7-9 and TRBJ2-3, reads DTGVSQNPRHKITKRGQNVTFRCDPISEHNRLYWYRQTLGQGPEFLTYFQNEAQLEKSRLLSDRFSAERPKGSFSTLEIQRTEQGDSAMYLCASSRFGTHTDTQYFGPGTRLTVL.